Detailed here is one TCR beta chain. Its antigen is undetermined. Combining iRepertoire HTBI primers with Arm-PCR of CDR3 regions, the authors built TCR beta libraries. Each CDR3 protein gets one entry after TCRdb re-called the multiplex PCR reads with MiXCR. The sample lists approximately 400,000 distinct CDR3 sequences, just under 15% seen once, with roughly 17% in the top ten. The data were obtained in a study of regulatory T cells in long-lasting Graves disease. About the research overall: Graves' patients who were just diagnosed had used antithyroid drugs for under 3 months.

Overall study findings and caveats: There was favoring of TRBV28, TRBJ1-2 and TRBJ2-5 in persistent disease.

Germline lookup yields CDR1 SQVTM and CDR2 ANQGSEA. V lost 1 base and J lost 11; bases outside the gene matches: 13. The CDR3 has 14 residues. Stated time point: newly diagnosed GD, antithyroid drugs for less than 3 months. There was RNA extracted from PBMCs, and the TCR library was made from it. The same specimen was also included in a second study, on T cells in Graves' hyperthyroidism and ophthalmopathy. This second study notes: First-round RT-PCR targeting the TCR CDR3 was performed with the HTBI primer set.

This clonotype was obtained from a woman under 40 with Graves disease. V and J are TRBV29-1 and TRBJ2-5; 7 nucleotides align to TRBD2. The sample consisted of peripheral blood mononuclear cells (PBMCs), taken at new diagnosis, from a patient treated with antithyroid drugs. The CDR3 loop is CSVEAGGGNNEQYF. In DNA form, the CDR3 reads TGCAGCGTTGAAGCGGGAGGAGGTAATAATGAGCAGTACTTC.